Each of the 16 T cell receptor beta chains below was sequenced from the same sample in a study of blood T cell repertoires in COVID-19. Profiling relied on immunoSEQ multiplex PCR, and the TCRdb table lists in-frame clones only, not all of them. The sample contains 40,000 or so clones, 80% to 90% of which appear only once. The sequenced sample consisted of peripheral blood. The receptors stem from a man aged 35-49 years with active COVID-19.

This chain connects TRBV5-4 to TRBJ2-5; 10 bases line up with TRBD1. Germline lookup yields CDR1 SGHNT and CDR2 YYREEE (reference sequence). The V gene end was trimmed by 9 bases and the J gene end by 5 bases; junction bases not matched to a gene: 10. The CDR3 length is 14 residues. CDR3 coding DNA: TGTGCCACCCAACAGACAGGGGGCGCGGAGACCCAGTACTTC. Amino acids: CATQQTGGAETQYF.

CDR3 in DNA: TGCAGTGCTAGTCCAACAGGGTATTTGGATGGCTACACCTTC. Translated: CSASPTGYLDGYTF. The chain couples TRBV20-1 to TRBJ1-2, with D possibly TRBD1 on 6 matching bases. There are 14 residues in the CDR3. V lost 3 bases to trimming and J lost 6 bases, with 17 bases between them. In germline, CDR1 is DFQATT, CDR2 SNEGSKA (reference sequence).

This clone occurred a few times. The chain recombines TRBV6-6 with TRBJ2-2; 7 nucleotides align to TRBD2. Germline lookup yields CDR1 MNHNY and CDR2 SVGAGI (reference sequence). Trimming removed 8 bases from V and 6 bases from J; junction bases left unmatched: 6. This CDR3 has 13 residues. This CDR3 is CASGLTSAGELFF. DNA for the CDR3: TGTGCCAGCGGACTTACTAGCGCCGGGGAGCTGTTTTTT.

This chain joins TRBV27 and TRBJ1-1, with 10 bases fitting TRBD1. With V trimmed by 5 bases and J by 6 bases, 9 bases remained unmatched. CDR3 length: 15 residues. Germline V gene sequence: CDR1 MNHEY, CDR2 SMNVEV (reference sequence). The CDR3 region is CASSLNSGQGPEAFF. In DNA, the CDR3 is TGTGCCAGCAGTCTAAACTCGGGACAGGGGCCTGAAGCTTTCTTT.

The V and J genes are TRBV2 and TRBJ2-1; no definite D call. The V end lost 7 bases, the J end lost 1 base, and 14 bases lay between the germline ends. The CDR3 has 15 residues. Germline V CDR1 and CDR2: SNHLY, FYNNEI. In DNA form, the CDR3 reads TGTGCCAGCATATCGCGGTTGAGATCCTACAATGAGCAGTTCTTC. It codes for CASISRLRSYNEQFF.

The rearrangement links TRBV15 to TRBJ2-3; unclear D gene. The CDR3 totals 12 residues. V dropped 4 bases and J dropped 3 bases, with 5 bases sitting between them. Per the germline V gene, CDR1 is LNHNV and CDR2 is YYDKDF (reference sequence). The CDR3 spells CATSKLTDTQYF. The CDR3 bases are TGTGCCACCAGCAAACTTACAGATACGCAGTATTTT.

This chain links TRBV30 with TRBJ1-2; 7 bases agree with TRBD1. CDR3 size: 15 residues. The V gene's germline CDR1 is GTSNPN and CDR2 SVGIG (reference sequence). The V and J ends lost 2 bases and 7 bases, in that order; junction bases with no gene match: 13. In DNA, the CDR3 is TGTGCCTGGAGTCGACCCGGGACAGAAGGCGGTGGCTACACCTTC. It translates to CAWSRPGTEGGGYTF. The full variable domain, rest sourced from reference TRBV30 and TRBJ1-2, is SQTIHQWPATLVQPVGSPLSLECTVEGTSNPNLYWYRQAAGRGLQLLFYSVGIGQISSEVPQNLSASRPQDRQFILSSKKLLLSDSGFYLCAWSRPGTEGGGYTFGSGTRLTVV.

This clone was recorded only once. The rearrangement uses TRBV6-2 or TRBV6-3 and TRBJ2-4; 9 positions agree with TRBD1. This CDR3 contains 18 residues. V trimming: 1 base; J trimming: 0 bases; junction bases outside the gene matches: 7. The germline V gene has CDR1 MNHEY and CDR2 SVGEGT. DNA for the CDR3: TGTGCCAGCAGTTACTTGGACAGGGGTTTCGTAGCCAAAAACATTCAGTACTTC. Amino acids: CASSYLDRGFVAKNIQYF.

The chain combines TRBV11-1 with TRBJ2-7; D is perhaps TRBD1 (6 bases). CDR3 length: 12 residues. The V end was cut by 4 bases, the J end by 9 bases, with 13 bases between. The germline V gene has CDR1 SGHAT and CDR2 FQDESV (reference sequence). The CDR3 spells CASSSDRWVQYF. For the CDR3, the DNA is TGTGCCAGCAGCTCCGACAGGTGGGTGCAGTACTTC. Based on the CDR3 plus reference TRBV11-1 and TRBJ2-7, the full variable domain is EAEVAQSPRYKITEKSQAVAFWCDPISGHATLYWYRQILGQGPELLVQFQDESVVDDSQLPKDRFSAERLKGVDSTLKIQPAELGDSAMYLCASSSDRWVQYFGPGTRLTVT.

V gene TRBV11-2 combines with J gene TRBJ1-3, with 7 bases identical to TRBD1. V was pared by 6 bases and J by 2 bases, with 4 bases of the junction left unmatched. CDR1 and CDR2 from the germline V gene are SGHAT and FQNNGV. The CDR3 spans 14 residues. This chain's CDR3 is CASSQTGTGNTIYF. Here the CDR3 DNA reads TGTGCCAGCAGTCAGACAGGGACTGGAAACACCATATATTTT.

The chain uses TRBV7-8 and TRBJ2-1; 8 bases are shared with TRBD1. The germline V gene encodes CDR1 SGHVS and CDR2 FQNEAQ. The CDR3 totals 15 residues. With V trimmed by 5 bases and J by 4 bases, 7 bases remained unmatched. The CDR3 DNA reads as TGTGCCAGCAGCCGAGGGACAGGAACTTACAATGAGCAGTTCTTC. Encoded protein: CASSRGTGTYNEQFF.

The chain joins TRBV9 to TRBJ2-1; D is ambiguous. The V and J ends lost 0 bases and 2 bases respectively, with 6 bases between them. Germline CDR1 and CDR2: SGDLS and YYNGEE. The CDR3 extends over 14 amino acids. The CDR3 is CASSVVSAYNEQFF. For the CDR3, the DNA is TGTGCCAGCAGCGTAGTCTCGGCCTACAATGAGCAGTTCTTC.

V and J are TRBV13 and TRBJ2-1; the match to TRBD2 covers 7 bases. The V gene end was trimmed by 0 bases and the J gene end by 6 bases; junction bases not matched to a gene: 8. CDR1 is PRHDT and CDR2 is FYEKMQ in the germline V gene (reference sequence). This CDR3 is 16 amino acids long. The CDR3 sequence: CASSLGVGGRLNEQFF. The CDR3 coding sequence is TGTGCCAGCAGCTTAGGCGTAGGCGGGAGACTCAATGAGCAGTTCTTC.

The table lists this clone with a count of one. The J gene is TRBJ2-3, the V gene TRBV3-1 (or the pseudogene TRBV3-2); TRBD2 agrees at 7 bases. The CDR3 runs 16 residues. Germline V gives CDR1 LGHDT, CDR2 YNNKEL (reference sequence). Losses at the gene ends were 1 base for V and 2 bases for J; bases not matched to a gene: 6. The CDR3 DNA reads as TGTGCCAGCAGCCAAGCTGGACTAGACACCACAGATACGCAGTATTTT. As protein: CASSQAGLDTTDTQYF.

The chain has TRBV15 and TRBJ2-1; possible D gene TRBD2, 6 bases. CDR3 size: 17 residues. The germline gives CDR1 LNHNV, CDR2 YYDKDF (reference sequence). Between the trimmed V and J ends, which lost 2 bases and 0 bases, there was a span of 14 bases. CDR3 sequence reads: CATSRTREVYSYNEQFF. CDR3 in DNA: TGTGCCACCAGCAGAACCAGGGAGGTATACTCCTACAATGAGCAGTTCTTC. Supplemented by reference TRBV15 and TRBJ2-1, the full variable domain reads DAMVIQNPRYQVTQFGKPVTLSCSQTLNHNVMYWYQQKSSQAPKLLFHYYDKDFNNEADTPDNFQSRRPNTSFCFLDIRSPGLGDTAMYLCATSRTREVYSYNEQFFGPGTRLTVL.

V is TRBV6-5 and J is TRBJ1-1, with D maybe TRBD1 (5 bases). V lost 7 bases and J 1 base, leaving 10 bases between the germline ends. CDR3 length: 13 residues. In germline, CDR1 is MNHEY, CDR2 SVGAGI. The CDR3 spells CASTWGGNTEAFF. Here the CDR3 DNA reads TGTGCCAGCACTTGGGGGGGGAACACTGAAGCTTTCTTT.